The 13 T cell receptor beta chains in this list originate from one sample, sequenced in a study of OX40 agonist ivuxolimab in advanced cancers. Sequenced by immunoSEQ multiplex PCR; TCRdb stores in-frame clones only, minus some. In the table there are around 24,000 clones, around 84% of which are singletons. The input for sequencing was CD4+ or CD8+ T cells sorted from blood, taken in a trial of the OX40 agonist ivuxolimab. The receptors were gathered from an adult with an advanced solid tumor such as melanoma, head and neck, liver or kidney cancer.

V gene TRBV2 combines with J gene TRBJ2-1; 9 bases fit TRBD2. The germline CDR1 and CDR2 sequences are SNHLY and FYNNEI. The CDR3 is 14 residues long. Trimming cost V 4 bases and J 9 bases; bases outside gene matches: 7. The CDR3 protein is CASSVAGGLSEQFF. The CDR3 coding sequence is TGTGCCAGCAGTGTTGCGGGGGGGCTTAGTGAGCAGTTCTTC.

The J gene is TRBJ2-3, the V gene TRBV7-3; the match to TRBD2 covers 7 bases. This CDR3 is built from 12 residues. J lost 6 bases, V lost 4 bases, and 1 base had no gene match. Germline V gene sequence: CDR1 SGHTA, CDR2 FQGTGA. The CDR3 sequence is CASSSGGDTQYF. The CDR3 DNA reads TGTGCCAGCAGCTCCGGGGGGGATACGCAGTATTTT.

This rearrangement joins TRBV11-1 to TRBJ2-1, with TRBD2 matching 7 bases. The CDR3 contains 16 residues. Germline V gene sequence: CDR1 SGHAT, CDR2 FQDESV (reference sequence). V lost 3 bases to trimming and J lost 7 bases; unmatched junction nucleotides: 12. The CDR3: CASSLQLASGGNEQFF. CDR3 nucleotide sequence: TGTGCCAGCAGCTTGCAGCTAGCGTCCGGGGGGAATGAGCAGTTCTTC.

This chain connects TRBV10-3 to TRBJ2-7, with 7 bases aligning to TRBD2. Germline V gives CDR1 ENHRY, CDR2 SYGVKD. The CDR3 is 11 residues long. J gave up 7 bases and V 6 bases, and 3 bases lay outside the gene matches. The CDR3 here is CAIRGGREQYF. CDR3 DNA: TGTGCCATCAGGGGGGGGAGGGAGCAGTACTTC.

This chain links TRBV2 with TRBJ1-1; D perhaps matches TRBD1 (6 bases). Trimming shortened V by 6 bases and J by 2 bases, and 10 bases separated the two germline ends. Germline CDR1 and CDR2: SNHLY and FYNNEI. This CDR3 is 13 amino acids long. The CDR3 reads CASSPQGNTEAFF. CDR3 nucleotide sequence: TGTGCCAGCAGCCCACAGGGAAACACTGAAGCTTTCTTT. Full variable domain (missing parts from reference TRBV2 and TRBJ1-1): EPEVTQTPSHQVTQMGQEVILRCVPISNHLYFYWYRQILGQKVEFLVSFYNNEISEKSEIFDDQFSVERPDGSNFTLKIRSTKLEDSAMYFCASSPQGNTEAFFGQGTRLTVV.

The chain joins TRBV28 to TRBJ1-2; 8 nucleotides line up with TRBD1. With V trimmed by 4 bases and J by 4 bases, 8 bases remained unmatched. This CDR3 comprises 15 residues. CDR1 MDHEN and CDR2 SYDVKM come from the germline V gene. Here the CDR3 reads CASSSATGVGYGYTF. The DNA of the CDR3 is TGTGCCAGCAGTTCAGCGACAGGGGTGGGCTATGGCTACACCTTC.

This clone was found once. The chain links TRBV6-1 to TRBJ2-3; D not certain. V was shortened by 2 bases and J by 2 bases, with 8 bases between the two germline ends. The CDR3 runs 14 residues. Germline V gene lookup returns CDR1 MNHNS and CDR2 SASEGT. CDR3 region: CASSESEHTDTQYF. The CDR3 bases are TGTGCCAGCAGTGAATCGGAGCACACAGATACGCAGTATTTT.

The chain links TRBV5-1 to TRBJ2-3, with 12 positions matching TRBD2. The CDR3 sequence is 16 residues long. Per the germline V gene, CDR1 is SGHRS and CDR2 is YFSETQ. V dropped 4 bases and J dropped 0; count of bases not matched to a gene: 3. In DNA, the CDR3 is TGCGCCAGCAGCGCTGGACTAGCGGGGAGCACAGATACGCAGTATTTT. The encoded protein is CASSAGLAGSTDTQYF.

V is TRBV30 and J is TRBJ1-1; the match to TRBD1 covers 10 bases. The germline CDR1 and CDR2 sequences are GTSNPN and SVGIG (reference sequence). Trimming removed 1 base from V and 4 bases from J; junction bases left unmatched: 0. CDR3 length: 13 residues. The CDR3 nucleotides read TGTGCCTGGAGTGGGACAGGGGGCACTGAAGCTTTCTTT. It specifies CAWSGTGGTEAFF.

The chain couples TRBV7-9 to TRBJ1-6, with unresolved D. The CDR3 contains 15 residues. V shed 3 bases and J shed 4 bases, with 10 bases lying between them. The germline CDR1 and CDR2 sequences are SEHNR and FQNEAQ (reference sequence). The CDR3 reads CASSFIGNYNSPLHF. The CDR3 region has the DNA TGTGCCAGCAGCTTTATAGGGAATTATAATTCACCCCTCCACTTT.

The CDR3 nucleotides read TGCGCCAGCAGCCCCCAGACAGGTAACACTGAAGCTTTCTTT. Its protein is CASSPQTGNTEAFF. V and J are TRBV5-1 and TRBJ1-1; a weak D match, TRBD1 (6 bases). Trimming took off 4 bases at V and 2 bases at J, with 12 bases between the two ends. This CDR3 contains 14 residues. The germline gives CDR1 SGHRS, CDR2 YFSETQ.

For the CDR3, the DNA is TGTGCCAGCAGCCAAGCGACAACCTACGAGCAGTACTTC. This codes for CASSQATTYEQYF. The chain recombines TRBV14 with TRBJ2-7; unclear D gene. V was cut by 1 base and J by 2 bases, with 6 bases left in between. This CDR3 contains 13 residues. Germline CDR1 is SGHDN and CDR2 is FVKESK.

The genes are TRBV7-2 and TRBJ2-5; perhaps TRBD2 as D (5 bases). The CDR3 consists of 14 residues. Germline CDR1 and CDR2: SGHTA and FQGNSA. Trimming cost V 5 bases and J 5 bases, with 15 bases left between them. For the CDR3, the DNA is TGTGCCAGCAGCGGCCGGGATATGGGGGAGACCCAGTACTTC. Protein: CASSGRDMGETQYF. Full variable domain (remainder filled in from reference TRBV7-2 and TRBJ2-5): GAGVSQSPSNKVTEKGKDVELRCDPISGHTALYWYRQSLGQGLEFLIYFQGNSAPDKSGLPSDRFSAERTGGSVSTLTIQRTQQEDSAVYLCASSGRDMGETQYFGPGTRLLVL.